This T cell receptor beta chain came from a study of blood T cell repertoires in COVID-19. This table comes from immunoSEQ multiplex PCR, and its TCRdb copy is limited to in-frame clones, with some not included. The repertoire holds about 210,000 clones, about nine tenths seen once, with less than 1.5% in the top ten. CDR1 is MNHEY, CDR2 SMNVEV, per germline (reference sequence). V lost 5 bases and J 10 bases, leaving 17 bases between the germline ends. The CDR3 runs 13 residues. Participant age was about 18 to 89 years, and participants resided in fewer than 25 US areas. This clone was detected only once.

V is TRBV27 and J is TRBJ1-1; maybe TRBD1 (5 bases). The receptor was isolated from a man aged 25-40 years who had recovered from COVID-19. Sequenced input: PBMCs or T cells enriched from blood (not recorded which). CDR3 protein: CASSLQTGLGAFF. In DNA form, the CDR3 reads TGTGCCAGCAGTCTCCAGACGGGACTGGGAGCTTTCTTT.